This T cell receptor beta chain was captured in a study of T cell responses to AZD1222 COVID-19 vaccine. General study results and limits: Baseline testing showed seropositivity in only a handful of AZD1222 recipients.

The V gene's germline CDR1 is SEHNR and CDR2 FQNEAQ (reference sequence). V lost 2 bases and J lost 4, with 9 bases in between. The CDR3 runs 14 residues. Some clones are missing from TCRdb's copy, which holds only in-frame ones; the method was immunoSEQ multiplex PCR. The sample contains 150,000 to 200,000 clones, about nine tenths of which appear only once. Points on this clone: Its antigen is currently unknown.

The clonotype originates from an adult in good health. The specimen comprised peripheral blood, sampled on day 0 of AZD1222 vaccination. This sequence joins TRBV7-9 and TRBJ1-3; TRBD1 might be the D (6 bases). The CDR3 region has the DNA TGTGCCAGCAGCTTAAGACAGGCAGGAAACACCATATATTTT. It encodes CASSLRQAGNTIYF.